Below, 11 T cell receptor beta chains from the same sample are listed, as sequenced in a study of graft-versus-host responses after intestinal transplantation. No antigen is known for these receptors. Assay: immunoSEQ multiplex PCR; the TCRdb copy retains only in-frame clones and omits some. The sample shows about 100,000 clones, about nine tenths of them seen only once. Here the sequenced sample was unstimulated CD4+ T cells sorted from spleen or lymph node cells, taken before transplant. These receptor sequences come from a human donor who was the organ donor for an intestinal transplant.

The chain is built from TRBV7-2 and TRBJ1-6; tentatively, D is TRBD1 (5 bases). The V gene's germline CDR1 is SGHTA and CDR2 FQGNSA. V lost 4 bases to trimming and J lost 0 bases, with 19 bases between them. This CDR3 comprises 19 residues. CDR3 sequence (DNA): TGTGCCAGCAGCTCCAAACCCCGGGGCCCAAGCTCCTATAATTCACCCCTCCACTTT. It yields the protein CASSSKPRGPSSYNSPLHF.

J is TRBJ1-2 and V is TRBV6-5; D ambiguous. Trimming stripped 2 bases from V and 5 bases from J, with 12 bases between. The germline V gene has CDR1 MNHEY and CDR2 SVGAGI. This CDR3 contains 14 residues. The CDR3 bases are TGTGCCAGCAGTTACGCTGTCCGGTATTATGGCTACACCTTC. Encoded protein: CASSYAVRYYGYTF.

DNA for the CDR3: TGCGCCAGCAGCACCTATTTATACCTAGCGGGGGACACAGATACGCAGTATTTT. Protein sequence: CASSTYLYLAGDTDTQYF. The chain has TRBV5-1 and TRBJ2-3; 10 bases fit TRBD2. This CDR3 has 18 amino acids. Losses at the gene ends were 4 bases for V and 2 bases for J; bases not matched to a gene: 13. CDR1 is SGHRS, CDR2 YFSETQ, per germline.

The chain carries TRBV29-1 and TRBJ2-5, with 7 bases lining up with TRBD1. Trimming removed 6 bases from V and 0 bases from J; junction bases left unmatched: 4. The germline gives CDR1 SQVTM, CDR2 ANQGSEA. The CDR3 contains 13 residues. The CDR3 nucleotides read TGCAGCGTGAAGGGACAGTACCAAGAGACCCAGTACTTC. It translates to CSVKGQYQETQYF. Full variable domain (remainder filled in from reference TRBV29-1 and TRBJ2-5): SAVISQKPSRDICQRGTSLTIQCQVDSQVTMMFWYRQQPGQSLTLIATANQGSEATYESGFVIDKFPISRPNLTFSTLTVSNMSPEDSSIYLCSVKGQYQETQYFGPGTRLLVL.

The chain is built from TRBV6-1 and TRBJ2-3; no definite D call. Germline V CDR1 and CDR2: MNHNS, SASEGT. CDR3 length equals 15 residues. Trimming took off 5 bases at V and 0 bases at J, with 12 bases between the two ends. DNA for the CDR3: TGTGCCAGCAGTTGGGATATGAGAAGCACAGATACGCAGTATTTT. This translates into CASSWDMRSTDTQYF.

This clone has just one count. This chain joins TRBV7-2 and TRBJ1-2, with a weak D call TRBD1 (6 bases). This CDR3 is 15 amino acids long. Germline V gene lookup returns CDR1 SGHTA and CDR2 FQGNSA. V was pared by 2 bases and J by 5 bases, with 15 bases between. CDR3 bases: TGTGCCAGCAGCTTATTCCAGGACAGTTCTTATGGCTACACCTTC. This sequence encodes CASSLFQDSSYGYTF.

The chain carries TRBV5-1 and TRBJ2-1; no definite D call. Trimming cost V 2 bases and J 0 bases, with 15 bases left between them. Looked up from germline, CDR1 is SGHRS and CDR2 is YFSETQ. The CDR3 is made up of 17 amino acids. The CDR3 DNA is TGCGCCAGCAGCTTTGGACGGTTCCTTGGCTCCTACAATGAGCAGTTCTTC. Translated, it gives CASSFGRFLGSYNEQFF.

The CDR3 DNA reads as TGTGCCAGCAGCTTAGTTGGGGGGGGAAACACCATATATTTT. Protein: CASSLVGGGNTIYF. The chain combines TRBV11-2 with TRBJ1-3; weak D call: TRBD1 (5 bases). The CDR3 covers 14 residues. V was shortened by 1 base and J by 4 bases, with 8 bases between the two germline ends. Looked up from germline, CDR1 is SGHAT and CDR2 is FQNNGV. The variable domain in full, with the rest retrieved from reference TRBV11-2 and TRBJ1-3, is EAGVAQSPRYKIIEKRQSVAFWCNPISGHATLYWYQQILGQGPKLLIQFQNNGVVDDSQLPKDRFSAERLKGVDSTLKIQPAKLEDSAVYLCASSLVGGGNTIYFGEGSWLTVV.

This rearrangement joins TRBV7-3 to TRBJ1-1, with D perhaps TRBD1 (6 bases). Germline loops: CDR1 SGHTA, CDR2 FQGTGA. The CDR3 is 13 amino acids. V gave up 5 bases and J gave up 2 bases, with 9 bases separating them. The CDR3 nucleotides are TGTGCCAGCAGCCAACAGGGTAACACTGAAGCTTTCTTT. The encoded protein is CASSQQGNTEAFF.

The CDR3 sequence: CASSYSSRSPNYGYTF. In nucleotides, the CDR3 is TGTGCCAGCAGTTACTCGAGCAGGAGTCCTAACTATGGCTACACCTTC. This rearrangement joins TRBV6-5 to TRBJ1-2; D not certain. The length of the CDR3 is 16 residues. Germline CDR1 reads MNHEY; CDR2 reads SVGAGI. The ends were cut back, 0 bases at V and 0 bases at J, with 11 bases in the middle.

This clone was seen just once. The rearrangement joins TRBV12-5 to TRBJ2-1; D perhaps matches TRBD1 (6 bases). Trimming removed 5 bases from V and 0 bases from J, with 14 bases in between. Germline-derived CDR1 and CDR2 are LGHNT and FRNRAP. This CDR3 is 16 amino acids long. The CDR3 here is CASGAGAHSSYNEQFF. In DNA, the CDR3 is TGTGCTAGTGGTGCAGGGGCGCACAGCTCCTACAATGAGCAGTTCTTC.